This T cell receptor beta chain emerged from a study of graft-versus-host responses after intestinal transplantation. Study as a whole: Induction using anti-thymocyte globulin, followed by tacrolimus and steroids for roughly 3 years, was given to all recipients.

General study results and limits: GvH clones turned up in recipient marrow; some had shown up first in ileum or blood. Elevated graft-versus-host to host-versus-graft clonal ratios in allografts were recorded for patients with graft-donor T cell macrochimerism.

Only in-frame clones appear in the TCRdb table, and some are missing; sequencing was by immunoSEQ multiplex PCR. The data contain over 70,000 clones, around 83% of them singletons. The CDR3 is made up of 12 amino acids. Looked up from germline, CDR1 is SGHDT and CDR2 is YYEEEE. The V gene lost 0 bases and the J gene lost 7 bases, with 5 bases spanning the gap. About this clone: Its antigen remains unidentified.

This chain joins TRBV5-6 and TRBJ2-1; no reliable D call. This specimen consisted of unstimulated CD8+ T cells sorted from spleen or lymph node cells, obtained before intestinal transplant. The origin of this receptor is a human donor who received an intestinal transplant. The CDR3 sequence is CASSLGWNEQFF. In DNA form, the CDR3 reads TGTGCCAGCAGCTTGGGGTGGAATGAGCAGTTCTTC. The whole variable domain, filled in from reference TRBV5-6 and TRBJ2-1, reads DAGVTQSPTHLIKTRGQQVTLRCSPKSGHDTVSWYQQALGQGPQFIFQYYEEEERQRGNFPDRFSGHQFPNYSSELNVNALLLGDSALYLCASSLGWNEQFFGPGTRLTVL.